This TCR beta chain was retrieved from a study of blood T cell repertoires in COVID-19. Participants' reported clinical history set cohort assignment. Resolution of symptoms, clearance, or two negative PCRs was present in recovered Cohort 3 donors. This CDR3 spans 14 amino acids. The germline gives CDR1 LNHDA, CDR2 SQIVND (reference sequence). V gave up 1 base and J gave up 6 bases, with 10 bases separating them. Here immunoSEQ multiplex PCR was the method, and the copy in TCRdb shows in-frame clones only, minus some. This sample has about 300,000 clones, with approximately 90% found just once. This sequence joins TRBV19 and TRBJ1-5; D unclear. This clonotype was sampled from a woman in her twenties or thirties who had recovered from COVID-19. The sequencing input was PBMCs or T cells enriched from blood (not recorded which). CDR3 DNA sequence: TGTGCCAGTAGTATAGGAGGATTGGGTCAGCCCCAGCATTTT. This gives the protein CASSIGGLGQPQHF.